This T cell receptor beta chain was obtained from a study of blood T cell repertoires in COVID-19. As for the study in general: The samples span acute and convalescent COVID-19 from the United States, Italy and Spain. The cDNA or gDNA used as material had been derived from T cells, B-cell-depleted T cells, or PBMCs.

In germline, CDR1 is MGHRA, CDR2 YSYEKL. Trimming shortened V by 1 base and J by 7 bases, and 16 bases separated the two germline ends. CDR3 length: 15 residues. Original processing methods: It was from reference gene primer amplification that nucleated cell counts were estimated. Using immunoSEQ multiplex PCR, the repertoire was profiled, and TCRdb retains in-frame clones only, with some absent. V, J and clone size derive from that table, while D and trimming were established from the DNA sequence. Of 300,000 or so clones listed, approximately 87% are singletons. The receptor was isolated from a woman aged 40 to 49 who had recovered from COVID-19. Sequencing was carried out using peripheral blood. The chain is built from TRBV4-1 and TRBJ1-2; possible D gene TRBD1, 5 bases. CDR3 sequence reads: CASSQVGGRAAGYTF. CDR3 nucleotides: TGCGCCAGCAGCCAAGTCGGTGGCAGGGCGGCTGGCTACACCTTC.